Following are 20 T cell receptor beta chains from one sample sequenced in a study of vaccination and CD4 T cells after COVID-19. Treatment in this sample: approximately nine-day PBMC culture with coronavirus spike peptide pools or control peptides (ViraFEST assay). Which antigens these TCRs recognize remains unknown. Cultured CD4+ T cells had their DNA profiled by the Oncomine TCR Beta short-read assay. TCRdb itself ran the PCR reads through MiXCR, one entry per CDR3 protein. The table includes 17,000 or so distinct CDR3 sequences, roughly 62% detected once. This sample comprised CD4+ T cells from blood, cultured in vitro, obtained after SARS-CoV-2 vaccination. These receptors originate from a human donor who had recovered from COVID-19.

The chain has TRBV6-2 or TRBV6-3 and TRBJ2-5, with 7 bases aligning to TRBD1. CDR1 is MNHEY and CDR2 is SVGEGT in the germline V gene. Losses at the gene ends were 6 bases for V and 4 bases for J; bases not matched to a gene: 11. The CDR3 runs to 15 residues. The CDR3 bases are TGTGCCAGCAGCAACAGGGGACGAGGAAGAGAGACCCAGTACTTC. This gives the protein CASSNRGRGRETQYF.

This chain uses TRBV19 with TRBJ1-5, with D hard to call. V dropped 2 bases and J dropped 0 bases, with 11 bases sitting between them. This CDR3 spans 16 amino acids. Germline CDR1 is LNHDA and CDR2 is SQIVND (reference sequence). The CDR3 protein is CASSISPGNSNQPQHF. In nucleotides, the CDR3 is TGTGCCAGTAGTATAAGCCCGGGGAATAGCAATCAGCCCCAGCATTTT.

The table lists this clonotype with a few counts. The rearrangement uses TRBV2 and TRBJ1-6; perhaps TRBD1 as D (6 bases). Germline CDR1 is SNHLY and CDR2 is FYNNEI. Trimming cost V 7 bases and J 7 bases, with 11 bases left between them. This CDR3 has 13 amino acids. The CDR3 DNA sequence: TGTGCCAGCACGCAGGGGAGGAATTCACCCCTCCACTTT. Protein product: CASTQGRNSPLHF.

The table lists this clonotype with a count of one. The chain joins TRBV28 to TRBJ2-7; 14 bases map to TRBD2. Germline CDR1 is MDHEN and CDR2 is SYDVKM. CDR3 size: 15 residues. V shed 9 bases and J 4 bases; nucleotides not matched to a gene: 8. In DNA, the CDR3 is TGTGCCAGTGAGACTAGCGGGAGGGCCTCGTACGAGCAGTACTTC. It specifies CASETSGRASYEQYF.

The rearrangement links TRBV6-1 to TRBJ2-3; unclear D gene. Germline V gene lookup returns CDR1 MNHNS and CDR2 SASEGT. This CDR3 is built from 12 residues. V was pared by 8 bases and J by 8 bases, with 14 bases between. The CDR3, as DNA: TGTGCCAGCGAAGAAGGGTTCCGTACGCAGTATTTT. Protein: CASEEGFRTQYF.

J is TRBJ1-1 and V is TRBV20-1; perhaps TRBD1 as D (6 bases). Trimming took 2 bases from V and 2 from J, leaving 12 bases between them. The CDR3 totals 14 residues. The germline V gene encodes CDR1 DFQATT and CDR2 SNEGSKA (reference sequence). The CDR3 coding sequence is TGCAGTGCTAGAACACCGGGACACAACACTGAAGCTTTCTTT. It is translated as CSARTPGHNTEAFF.

The chain carries TRBV6-5 and TRBJ1-6; 9 bases map to TRBD1. With 0 bases clipped from V and 8 bases from J, the junction kept 2 bases outside the gene matches. The V gene's germline CDR1 is MNHEY and CDR2 SVGAGI. CDR3 length: 15 amino acids. CDR3 DNA: TGTGCCAGCAGTTACTCAGGGACAGGGTATTCACCCCTCCACTTT. Amino acids: CASSYSGTGYSPLHF.

The chain carries TRBV12-3 or TRBV12-4 and TRBJ1-2; 7 bases fit TRBD1. Trimming at V came to 3 bases and at J to 2 bases, leaving 6 bases not matched to a gene. This CDR3 has 15 residues. The CDR3 here is CASSFSGTANYGYTF. For the CDR3, the DNA is TGTGCCAGCAGTTTCTCCGGGACAGCCAACTATGGCTACACCTTC.

This CDR3 is CASRPRDRGVYAAQAFF. As DNA, the CDR3 is TGTGCCAGCAGACCCCGGGACAGGGGCGTTTACGCAGCCCAAGCTTTCTTT. The rearrangement uses TRBV2 and TRBJ1-1; 10 bases are shared with TRBD1. This CDR3 contains 17 residues. Trimming at V came to 6 bases and at J to 9 bases, leaving 19 bases not matched to a gene. Germline V gene lookup returns CDR1 SNHLY and CDR2 FYNNEI.

The V call is TRBV27, the J call TRBJ1-6; D is perhaps TRBD1 (5 bases). CDR1 is MNHEY, CDR2 SMNVEV, per germline (reference sequence). V was clipped by 4 bases and J by 5 bases, with 9 bases between them. This CDR3 has 14 residues. CDR3 sequence reads: CASSSSGHNSPLHF. CDR3 in DNA: TGTGCCAGCAGTTCGTCAGGGCATAATTCACCCCTCCACTTT.

This sequence joins TRBV19 and TRBJ1-1; the D is unclear. The germline gives CDR1 LNHDA, CDR2 SQIVND (reference sequence). The V gene lost 6 bases and the J gene lost 0 bases, with 11 bases spanning the gap. The CDR3 is made up of 14 amino acids. The CDR3 DNA is TGTGCCAGTAGCCGGAGCGGACTGAACACTGAAGCTTTCTTT. Residues: CASSRSGLNTEAFF.

The gene calls are TRBV5-1 and TRBJ2-3; 9 positions agree with TRBD2. The CDR3 is 14 residues long. CDR1 is SGHRS, CDR2 YFSETQ, per germline. J lost 0 bases, V lost 4 bases, and 0 bases had no gene match. CDR3 region: CASSTSGSTDTQYF. In nucleotides, the CDR3 is TGCGCCAGCAGCACTAGCGGGAGCACAGATACGCAGTATTTT.

This clonotype came up a few times. The gene calls are TRBV20-1 and TRBJ2-5, with D uncertain. Between the trimmed V and J ends, which lost 4 bases and 2 bases, there was a span of 14 bases. This CDR3 has 14 amino acids. The V gene's germline CDR1 is DFQATT and CDR2 SNEGSKA (reference sequence). CDR3 nucleotide sequence: TGCAGTGCTAAGATCGGTAGAATACAAGAGACCCAGTACTTC. Translation: CSAKIGRIQETQYF.

The rearrangement joins TRBV6-2 or TRBV6-3 to TRBJ1-5, with D possibly TRBD1 on 5 matching bases. Germline V gene lookup returns CDR1 MNHEY and CDR2 SVGEGT. CDR3 length: 15 residues. Trimming shortened V by 8 bases and J by 2 bases, and 16 bases separated the two germline ends. CDR3 bases: TGTGCCAGCGCTCAGGCGGGGCTTGGCAATCAGCCCCAGCATTTT. Translated, it gives CASAQAGLGNQPQHF.

J is TRBJ1-2 and V is TRBV4-3; 8 positions agree with TRBD1. Germline V gene data show CDR1 as LGHNA and CDR2 as YSLEER. V lost 2 bases, J lost 4 bases, and 9 bases stayed unmatched. The CDR3 covers 16 residues. Here the CDR3 reads CASSQHTGGVGYGYTF. CDR3 in DNA: TGCGCCAGCAGCCAACACACAGGGGGAGTGGGCTATGGCTACACCTTC.

The CDR3: CATSRDRARVTEAFF. The CDR3 DNA follows: TGTGCCACCAGCAGAGATCGGGCCAGGGTTACTGAAGCTTTCTTT. The chain has TRBV15 and TRBJ1-1; the D gene is possibly TRBD1 (5 bases). Per the germline V gene, CDR1 is LNHNV and CDR2 is YYDKDF (reference sequence). This CDR3 is 15 amino acids long. V lost 0 bases, J lost 5 bases, and 13 bases lay in between. The complete variable domain, with remaining parts taken from reference TRBV15 and TRBJ1-1, reads DAMVIQNPRYQVTQFGKPVTLSCSQTLNHNVMYWYQQKSSQAPKLLFHYYDKDFNNEADTPDNFQSRRPNTSFCFLDIRSPGLGDTAMYLCATSRDRARVTEAFFGQGTRLTVV.

The gene calls are TRBV7-8 and TRBJ2-6; 11 bases are shared with TRBD1. Germline assignment: CDR1 SGHVS and CDR2 FQNEAQ. The ends lost 5 bases at V and 2 bases at J; junction bases unmatched: 8. The CDR3 runs to 18 residues. In DNA, the CDR3 is TGTGCCAGCAGCAAAACCGGGACAGGGGGGACTGGGGCCAACGTCCTGACTTTC. This encodes CASSKTGTGGTGANVLTF.

V usage is TRBV7-9 and J usage is TRBJ2-7, with TRBD1 as a possible D gene (9 bases). V was cut by 4 bases and J by 2 bases, with 30 bases left in between. The CDR3 is 20 amino acids. CDR1 SEHNR and CDR2 FQNEAQ come from the germline V gene (reference sequence). The CDR3 sequence is CASSSVVRGQGVSGAYEQYF. CDR3 nucleotides: TGTGCCAGCAGCTCCGTGGTTCGGGGACAGGGAGTTAGCGGGGCCTACGAGCAGTACTTC.

The chain has TRBV24-1 and TRBJ2-3, with D hard to call. CDR1 and CDR2 from the germline V gene are KGHDR and SFDVKD. Trimming left V 2 bases short and J 6 bases short, with 14 bases between. The CDR3 sequence is 15 residues long. CDR3 loop: CATSDSAVALDTQYF. The CDR3 nucleotides read TGTGCCACCAGTGATTCGGCGGTAGCTTTGGATACGCAGTATTTT.

V and J are TRBV12-3 or TRBV12-4 and TRBJ1-1; D gene unclear. The CDR3 spans 13 residues. V shed 4 bases and J shed 10 bases, with 16 bases lying between them. CDR3 sequence: CASSSTPGGLAFF. The CDR3 DNA reads as TGTGCCAGCAGTTCCACACCGGGAGGGTTAGCTTTCTTT.